A selection of T cell receptor beta chains follows, all from one sample in a study of blood T cell repertoires in COVID-19. Assay used: immunoSEQ multiplex PCR; TCRdb lists only in-frame clones, some missing. Altogether 250,000 or so clones are present, about 84% being singletons, with the ten largest covering approximately 13%. Sample: peripheral blood. The receptors shown here come from an elderly man with acute or convalescent COVID-19. The CDR3 runs from the conserved cysteine through the conserved F or W. The D gene is left open where the match is weak. Some rows have no size entry. The others give once, few or many, or a class for an expanded clone.

v_gene	abundance	d_gene	j_gene	CDR3aa	CDR3nt
TRBV12-3/TRBV12-4	once	-	TRBJ1-6	CASSFPGSPLHF	TGTGCCAGCAGTTTCCCCGGGTCACCCCTCCACTTT
TRBV28	once	TRBD2	TRBJ2-5	CASSWDLTGGRKTQYF	TGTGCCAGCAGTTGGGACTTAACGGGAGGGCGGAAGACCCAGTACTTC
TRBV3-1/TRBV3-2	-	-	TRBJ2-7	CASSHEVHSYEQYF	TGTGCCAGCAGCCATGAGGTCCACTCCTACGAGCAGTACTTC
TRBV14	-	-	TRBJ1-1	CASSQVGGREAFF	TGTGCCAGCAGCCAAGTTGGGGGCAGGGAAGCTTTCTTT
TRBV5-1	-	TRBD1	TRBJ1-2	CASSSDRGEGYTF	TGCGCCAGCAGCTCGGACAGGGGTGAGGGCTACACCTTC
TRBV19	-	TRBD1	TRBJ1-2	CASSIGGTGNIYGYTF	TGTGCCAGTAGTATAGGGGGGACAGGGAACATCTATGGCTACACCTTC
TRBV4-3	-	-	TRBJ2-2	CASSQESLGLFANTGELFF	TGCGCCAGCAGCCAAGAGAGCTTGGGGCTGTTCGCGAACACCGGGGAGCTGTTTTTT
TRBV14	-	-	TRBJ2-3	CASSQVPQGFADTQYF	TGTGCCAGCAGCCAAGTCCCCCAGGGCTTTGCAGATACGCAGTATTTT
TRBV5-1	-	-	TRBJ2-2	CASSLGRGTGELFF	TGCGCCAGCAGCTTGGGTCGGGGCACCGGGGAGCTGTTTTTT
TRBV6-5	-	TRBD1	TRBJ1-5	CASSYSGQGRGPQHF	TGTGCCAGCAGTTACTCCGGACAGGGACGGGGTCCCCAGCATTTT
TRBV6-5	-	-	TRBJ2-2	CASSYSPISGAGELFF	TGTGCCAGCAGTTACTCGCCTATTTCGGGGGCCGGGGAGCTGTTTTTT
TRBV12-3/TRBV12-4	-	-	TRBJ2-1	CASSASRGQFF	TGTGCCAGCAGTGCATCGCGGGGGCAGTTCTTC
TRBV7-7	-	-	TRBJ2-3	CASSSQSFGDTQYF	TGTGCTAGCAGCTCACAGAGTTTCGGAGATACGCAGTATTTT
TRBV14	-	TRBD1	TRBJ1-6	CASSQVWGQGSPLHF	TGTGCCAGCAGCCAAGTCTGGGGACAGGGATCACCCCTCCACTTT
TRBV7-2	-	-	TRBJ1-1	CASTSQTGLEAFF	TGTGCCAGCACCTCCCAGACAGGTCTTGAAGCTTTCTTT
TRBV15	-	-	TRBJ1-1	CATSRGDGHRNTEAFF	TGTGCCACCAGCAGAGGCGATGGACATCGGAACACTGAAGCTTTCTTT
TRBV28	-	TRBD1	TRBJ2-6	CAGASGGSFSGANVLTF	TGTGCCGGGGCTTCAGGGGGAAGTTTCTCTGGGGCCAACGTCCTGACTTTC
TRBV6-5	-	-	TRBJ1-4	CASSYGLDNEKLFF	TGTGCCAGCAGTTACGGACTCGATAATGAAAAACTGTTTTTT
TRBV5-1	-	TRBD1	TRBJ1-1	CASSLDRGDTEAFF	TGCGCCAGCAGCTTGGACAGGGGCGACACTGAAGCTTTCTTT
TRBV5-1	-	TRBD1	TRBJ2-5	CASSPGDRGEETQYF	TGCGCCAGCAGCCCTGGGGACAGGGGGGAAGAGACCCAGTACTTC
TRBV29-1	-	-	TRBJ1-5	CSVGAGGDQPQHF	TGCAGCGTTGGGGCGGGTGGGGATCAGCCCCAGCATTTT
TRBV5-5	-	-	TRBJ1-5	CASSLGSDSFNQPQHF	TGTGCCAGCAGCTTGGGATCGGACAGCTTCAATCAGCCCCAGCATTTT
TRBV19	-	TRBD1	TRBJ1-5	CASSIGDRAGSNQPQHF	TGTGCCAGTAGTATCGGTGACAGGGCTGGGAGCAATCAGCCCCAGCATTTT
TRBV19	-	-	TRBJ2-5	CASSLGVAGETQYF	TGTGCCAGTAGTTTAGGGGTTGCGGGGGAGACCCAGTACTTC
TRBV6-5	-	-	TRBJ1-1	CASSVSGAGSTEAFF	TGTGCCAGCAGCGTGAGCGGAGCGGGGAGCACTGAAGCTTTCTTT
TRBV6-5	once	TRBD1	TRBJ1-5	CASSSGTGGNQPQHF	TGTGCCAGCAGTTCCGGGACAGGGGGAAATCAGCCCCAGCATTTT
TRBV27	-	TRBD1	TRBJ1-2	CASSLSTGTNYGYTF	TGTGCCAGCAGTTTATCGACAGGGACTAACTATGGCTACACCTTC
TRBV25-1	-	TRBD2	TRBJ2-1	CASSELRLAGGDEQFF	TGTGCCAGCAGTGAATTGCGATTAGCGGGGGGGGATGAGCAGTTCTTC
TRBV18	-	TRBD2	TRBJ2-3	CASSPPWTSGSSSFPDTQYF	TGTGCCAGCTCACCCCCCTGGACTAGCGGGAGTTCGAGCTTCCCAGATACGCAGTATTTT
TRBV5-8	-	TRBD1	TRBJ1-1	CASSLDLPGTGFSKAFF	TGTGCCAGCAGCTTGGACCTCCCCGGGACAGGCTTTTCCAAAGCTTTCTTT